These T cell receptor beta chains were read from a single sample in a study of beta chain features in type 1 diabetes. Here immunoSEQ multiplex PCR was the method, and the copy in TCRdb shows in-frame clones only, minus some. The data show some 270,000 clones, with about 8.5% seen just once and about 0.93% held by the top ten. Sequencing used central memory CD4+ T cells from blood. All receptors come from a woman aged 18-30 years in good health. The CDR3 runs from the conserved cysteine through the conserved F or W. D genes are given only for firm matches. Not all rows give a size; the values are once, few, many and, for expanded clones, a class.

D gene | clone size | CDR3 length | J gene | V gene | CDR3 DNA | CDR3 protein
. | few | 13 | TRBJ1-2 | TRBV29-1 | TGCAGCGCGACACTTAGAGGATACTATGGCTACACCTTC | CSATLRGYYGYTF
. | . | 11 | TRBJ2-1 | TRBV20-1 | TGCAGTACGGACTCCTACAATGAGCAGTTCTTC | CSTDSYNEQFF
. | . | 14 | TRBJ2-3 | TRBV5-8 | TGTGCCAGCAGCTTGAAGCTGGGCACAGATACGCAGTATTTT | CASSLKLGTDTQYF
TRBD1 | few | 14 | TRBJ1-1 | TRBV13 | TGTGCCAGCAGCTTAGGCAGGGGGGCGACTGAAGCTTTCTTT | CASSLGRGATEAFF
TRBD2 | many | 16 | TRBJ2-3 | TRBV6-5 | TGTGCCAGCAGTTACATAGCGGGAGGGATCACAGATACGCAGTATTTT | CASSYIAGGITDTQYF
. | few | 15 | TRBJ2-3 | TRBV9 | TGTGCCAGCAGCGTAGGGGCAGGGGCTGGGGATACGCAGTATTTT | CASSVGAGAGDTQYF
TRBD2 | . | 13 | TRBJ2-7 | TRBV29-1 | TGCAGCGTAGGATCGACTAGCTGGGCCGAGCAGTACTTC | CSVGSTSWAEQYF
. | . | 13 | TRBJ2-5 | TRBV5-1 | TGCGCCAGCACAGGACTGGCGCAAGAGACCCAGTACTTC | CASTGLAQETQYF
. | few | 13 | TRBJ1-6 | TRBV7-2 | TGTGCCAGCAGCCTAAACAGGGATTCACCCCTCCACTTT | CASSLNRDSPLHF
. | . | 15 | TRBJ2-5 | TRBV4-2 | TGTGCCAGCAGCCAAGACCTCGGGGGGCGGGAGACCCAGTACTTC | CASSQDLGGRETQYF
. | few | 12 | TRBJ1-3 | TRBV25-1 | TGTGCCAGCAGTGACTCTGGAAACACCATATATTTT | CASSDSGNTIYF
. | . | 13 | TRBJ2-5 | TRBV18 | TGTGCCAGCTCACAAACCAGACAAGAGACCCAGTACTTC | CASSQTRQETQYF
. | . | 14 | TRBJ1-1 | TRBV7-2 | TGTGCCAGCAGGACAGGACCTATGAACACTGAAGCTTTCTTT | CASRTGPMNTEAFF
. | . | 15 | TRBJ2-7 | TRBV7-2 | TGTGCCAGCAGCGCTACTCCCGGCAGGAACTACGAGCAGTACTTC | CASSATPGRNYEQYF
TRBD2 | few | 13 | TRBJ2-1 | TRBV5-6 | TGTGCCAGCCTCCTAGCGGGTTACAATGAGCAGTTCTTC | CASLLAGYNEQFF
. | . | 12 | TRBJ2-5 | TRBV2 | TGTGCCAGGGCCAGGGTCAGCGAGACCCAGTACTTC | CARARVSETQYF
. | . | 11 | TRBJ1-1 | TRBV6-5 | TGTGCCAGCAAACGGGGTGGTGAAGCTTTCTTT | CASKRGGEAFF
. | few | 16 | TRBJ2-4 | TRBV6-1 | TGTGCCAGCAGTGAGGATGGGGGACTAGCCAAAAACATTCAGTACTTC | CASSEDGGLAKNIQYF
. | many | 11 | TRBJ2-3 | TRBV18 | TGTGCCAGCTCATTGACAGATACGCAGTATTTT | CASSLTDTQYF
. | few | 12 | TRBJ1-5 | TRBV28 | TGTGCCAGCATAACTAGCAATCAGCCCCAGCATTTT | CASITSNQPQHF
. | few | 15 | TRBJ2-4 | TRBV15 | TGTGCCACCAGCAGAGGGGGTACTTCCAAAAACATTCAGTACTTC | CATSRGGTSKNIQYF
. | many | 12 | TRBJ1-6 | TRBV7-2 | TGTGCCAGCAGCTCGAGACATTCACCCCTCCACTTT | CASSSRHSPLHF
. | . | 15 | TRBJ2-7 | TRBV27 | TGTGCCAGCAGTTTTATAGCCGGGAAGGATGGCGAGCAGTACTTC | CASSFIAGKDGEQYF
TRBD1 | . | 15 | TRBJ1-2 | TRBV15 | TGTGCCACCAGCAGAGCCACCTCGGACAGGGCTGGCTACACCTTC | CATSRATSDRAGYTF
. | . | 15 | TRBJ1-4 | TRBV5-6 | TGTGCCAGCAGCGAAAGTCCCAGGGGTGACGAAAAACTGTTTTTT | CASSESPRGDEKLFF
. | . | 13 | TRBJ2-5 | TRBV4-2 | TGTGCCAGCAGCTTGGCCTCGCAAGAGACCCAGTACTTC | CASSLASQETQYF